A single sample gave rise to the 29 T cell receptor beta chains below, sequenced in a study of T-cell reconstitution after alpha-beta-depleted transplantation in children. A TCRbeta library incorporating unique molecular identifiers was prepared. TCRdb passed the PCR reads through MiXCR, listing each CDR3 protein once. The sample lists some 600,000 distinct CDR3 sequences, about 15% occurring once. The sample consisted of PBMCs from the stem cell graft donor, taken from the stem cell graft. Every receptor here comes from a human donor who donated a stem cell graft to a child with acute myeloid leukemia.

The V call is TRBV5-5, the J call TRBJ2-1; a possible D gene is TRBD1 (6 bases). V was pared by 1 base and J by 5 bases, with 13 bases between. CDR1 SGHKS and CDR2 YYEKEE come from the germline V gene (reference sequence). This CDR3 region has 15 residues. The CDR3 here is CASSLFPAGDNEQFF. The CDR3 coding sequence is TGTGCCAGCAGCTTGTTCCCTGCAGGGGACAATGAGCAGTTCTTC.

To note about this clonotype: Just one base apart from a much larger clone, this may be a read error. The gene calls are TRBV29-1 and TRBJ2-7, with D perhaps assigned TRBD1 or TRBD2 (5 bases each). Germline CDR1 SQVTM, CDR2 ANQGSEA. Trimming left V 5 bases short and J 6 bases short, with 20 bases between. The CDR3 covers 14 residues. The CDR3 loop reads CSVISPGPPCEQYF. The CDR3 DNA reads as TGCAGCGTTATTAGTCCGGGACCTCCCTGCGAGCAGTACTTC.

This clonotype was seen a few times. The chain joins TRBV5-1 to TRBJ2-5; 8 positions agree with TRBD1. Per the germline V gene, CDR1 is SGHRS and CDR2 is YFSETQ. This CDR3 contains 17 residues. The V segment lost 4 bases and the J segment 4 bases; nucleotides outside the gene matches: 15. The CDR3 DNA reads TGCGCCAGCAGCCTATCAGACAGGGGCGTAACGGGAGAGACCCAGTACTTC. Amino acids: CASSLSDRGVTGETQYF.

In this sample, this clonotype turned up many times. The J gene is TRBJ1-1, the V gene TRBV7-2; TRBD1 agrees at 8 bases. The V segment lost 1 base and the J segment 1 base; nucleotides outside the gene matches: 2. Germline lookup yields CDR1 SGHTA and CDR2 FQGNSA. This CDR3 is built from 15 residues. The CDR3 sequence is CASSLEDRENTEAFF. The CDR3 region has the DNA TGTGCCAGCAGCTTAGAGGACAGGGAGAACACTGAAGCTTTCTTT. Drawing the rest from reference TRBV7-2 and TRBJ1-1, the complete variable domain is GAGVSQSPSNKVTEKGKDVELRCDPISGHTALYWYRQSLGQGLEFLIYFQGNSAPDKSGLPSDRFSAERTGGSVSTLTIQRTQQEDSAVYLCASSLEDRENTEAFFGQGTRLTVV.

Note on this clonotype: A much larger clonotype is one base distant, so this may be a read error. This chain uses TRBV28 with TRBJ2-3; D remains ambiguous. From germline, CDR1 is MDHEN and CDR2 SYDVKM. The CDR3 runs to 13 residues. V dropped 5 bases and J dropped 2 bases, with 8 bases sitting between them. The CDR3 protein is CASSGPNTDTQYF. The CDR3 nucleotides read TGTGCCAGCAGTGGACCAAACACAGATACGCAGTATTTT.

The chain links TRBV28 to TRBJ2-2, with D uncertain. This CDR3 contains 15 residues. Germline CDR1 and CDR2: MDHEN and SYDVKM. The V and J ends lost 7 bases and 1 base respectively, with 13 bases between them. CDR3 loop: CASTTVSENTGELFF. The CDR3 DNA reads TGTGCCAGCACAACGGTCTCAGAGAACACCGGGGAGCTGTTTTTT.

This clonotype was found many times. The V call is TRBV20-1, the J call TRBJ1-6; D gene ambiguous. CDR1 DFQATT and CDR2 SNEGSKA come from the germline V gene (reference sequence). CDR3 length equals 13 residues. V lost 1 base and J 3 bases, leaving 4 bases between the germline ends. The chain's CDR3 is CSARGVYNSPLHF. CDR3 sequence (DNA): TGCAGTGCTAGAGGGGTCTATAATTCACCCCTCCACTTT.

V gene TRBV4-1 combines with J gene TRBJ1-2, with 7 positions matching TRBD1. Germline CDR1 MGHRA, CDR2 YSYEKL. The CDR3 is made up of 16 amino acids. The V segment lost 2 bases and the J segment 2 bases; nucleotides outside the gene matches: 8. The CDR3 loop is CASSQPRQGGNYGYTF. The CDR3 DNA reads TGCGCCAGCAGCCAACCACGACAGGGCGGAAACTATGGCTACACCTTC.

This clonotype was counted many times. The chain has TRBV11-3 and TRBJ1-1, with no clear D. The ends were cut back, 3 bases at V and 0 bases at J, with 5 bases in the middle. Germline V gene sequence: CDR1 SGHNT, CDR2 YENEEA. The CDR3 consists of 13 residues. CDR3: CASSFQVNTEAFF. The CDR3 DNA is TGTGCCAGCAGCTTTCAGGTGAACACTGAAGCTTTCTTT. The variable domain in full, completed from reference TRBV11-3 and TRBJ1-1, reads EAGVVQSPRYKIIEKKQPVAFWCNPISGHNTLYWYLQNLGQGPELLIRYENEEAVDDSQLPKDRFSAERLKGVDSTLKIQPAELGDSAVYLCASSFQVNTEAFFGQGTRLTVV.

This clonotype was observed a handful of times. The chain recombines TRBV5-1 with TRBJ2-1; 11 bases align to TRBD2. Trimming took 3 bases from V and 2 from J; bases not matched to a gene: 4. From germline, CDR1 is SGHRS and CDR2 YFSETQ. The CDR3 covers 16 residues. The CDR3 region is CASSWSTSGAYNEQFF. The CDR3 nucleotides are TGCGCCAGCAGCTGGTCGACTAGCGGGGCCTACAATGAGCAGTTCTTC.

A single count supports this clonotype. Without the conserved terminal phenylalanine or tryptophan, this CDR3 likely stems from a read error. The chain links TRBV29-1 to TRBJ2-7; D gene uncertain. The CDR3 sequence is 14 residues long. Deletions cut 2 bases from V and 2 bases from J, with 13 bases between. The germline gives CDR1 SQVTM, CDR2 ANQGSEA. The CDR3 protein is CSVERRLGTYEQYL. The CDR3 coding sequence is TGCAGCGTTGAAAGAAGGCTTGGGACCTACGAGCAGTACTTG.

The gene calls are TRBV12-3 or TRBV12-4 and TRBJ2-1; the match to TRBD1 covers 8 bases. With V trimmed by 1 base and J by 3 bases, 2 bases remained unmatched. CDR3 size: 15 residues. In DNA form, the CDR3 reads TGTGCCAGCAGTTTAGGGACAGGGAACTACAATGAGCAGTTCTTC. Protein sequence: CASSLGTGNYNEQFF.

The chain carries TRBV5-1 and TRBJ1-1; weak D call: TRBD1 (5 bases). With 2 bases removed from V and 5 bases from J, the gap between germline ends came to 16 bases. This CDR3 contains 15 residues. Germline CDR1 is SGHRS and CDR2 is YFSETQ. The CDR3 protein is CASSLQARVRTEAFF. The CDR3 coding sequence is TGCGCCAGCAGCTTACAGGCTAGGGTTCGAACTGAAGCTTTCTTT.

This clonotype has only a few counts. This sequence joins TRBV20-1 and TRBJ2-1; D not certain. The V and J ends lost 2 bases and 5 bases respectively, with 13 bases between them. The CDR3 is 14 residues long. The germline V gene has CDR1 DFQATT and CDR2 SNEGSKA (reference sequence). For the CDR3, the DNA is TGCAGTGCTAGATTCTTGGGTGGACACAATGAGCAGTTCTTC. Translated, it gives CSARFLGGHNEQFF.

This clonotype was seen more than once but under ten times. V is TRBV10-3 and J is TRBJ2-2, with 10 bases fitting TRBD1. With 0 bases clipped from V and 9 bases from J, the junction kept 10 bases outside the gene matches. The germline V gene encodes CDR1 ENHRY and CDR2 SYGVKD. The CDR3 runs 17 residues. CDR3 nucleotide sequence: TGTGCCATCAGTGAGTCGGGGCCCGGGACAGGGGACCGGGAGCTGTTTTTT. It is translated as CAISESGPGTGDRELFF.

V usage is TRBV5-4 and J usage is TRBJ1-2; maybe TRBD1 (5 bases). This CDR3 spans 17 amino acids. Germline lookup yields CDR1 SGHNT and CDR2 YYREEE (reference sequence). V lost 0 bases and J lost 4, with 19 bases in between. The CDR3 DNA is TGTGCCAGCAGCTTGGGTAAGACAGTCGAAAACCTCTATGGCTACACCTTC. Amino acid sequence: CASSLGKTVENLYGYTF.

In its sample, this clonotype was seen a few times. This chain connects TRBV28 to TRBJ2-3; TRBD1 agrees at 7 bases. J gave up 1 base and V 8 bases, and 21 bases lay outside the gene matches. This CDR3 contains 19 residues. Germline loops: CDR1 MDHEN, CDR2 SYDVKM. The CDR3: CASAPTGHRFLPRTDTQYF. For the CDR3, the DNA is TGTGCCAGCGCCCCGACAGGGCATCGATTTTTGCCGCGCACAGATACGCAGTATTTT.

The sample holds a few counts of this clonotype. V is TRBV4-3 and J is TRBJ2-2; 8 positions match TRBD2. Trimming took 0 bases from V and 3 from J; bases not matched to a gene: 6. Germline CDR1 is LGHNA and CDR2 is YSLEER. The CDR3 spans 17 residues. The CDR3 nucleotides are TGCGCCAGCAGCCAAGATGCGGTAGCGGGGTACACCGGGGAGCTGTTTTTT. Translated: CASSQDAVAGYTGELFF.

Notes on this clonotype: Since a much larger clone is just one base distant, this may be a read error. The chain links TRBV7-2 to TRBJ1-2, with D unresolved. This CDR3 spans 14 amino acids. V lost 0 bases and J lost 4, with 9 bases in between. Looked up from germline, CDR1 is SGHTA and CDR2 is FQGNSA. CDR3 region: CASSLAPDGYGYTF. CDR3 coding DNA: TGTGCCAGCAGCTTAGCGCCAGATGGCTATGGCTACACCTTC.

Only a few counts were recorded for this clonotype. This chain uses TRBV20-1 with TRBJ2-1, with 8 bases fitting TRBD2. V trimming: 3 bases; J trimming: 7 bases; junction bases outside the gene matches: 14. The CDR3 is 16 residues long. Germline V gene sequence: CDR1 DFQATT, CDR2 SNEGSKA (reference sequence). CDR3 residues: CSARAYTSGHRNEQFF. DNA of the CDR3: TGCAGTGCTAGGGCCTATACTAGCGGACACAGGAATGAGCAGTTCTTC.

The chain employs TRBV11-3 and TRBJ2-5; D unclear. V gave up 4 bases and J gave up 1 base, with 13 bases separating them. This CDR3 comprises 15 residues. Germline CDR1 and CDR2: SGHNT and YENEEA. CDR3 sequence (DNA): TGTGCCAGCAGCTCCGATATAACCTTCCAAGAGACCCAGTACTTC. Its protein product is CASSSDITFQETQYF. Full variable domain (missing parts from reference TRBV11-3 and TRBJ2-5): EAGVVQSPRYKIIEKKQPVAFWCNPISGHNTLYWYLQNLGQGPELLIRYENEEAVDDSQLPKDRFSAERLKGVDSTLKIQPAELGDSAVYLCASSSDITFQETQYFGPGTRLLVL.

V gene TRBV20-1 combines with J gene TRBJ2-3, with TRBD2 matching 7 bases. Germline V gene sequence: CDR1 DFQATT, CDR2 SNEGSKA (reference sequence). This CDR3 is built from 15 residues. J gave up 3 bases and V 1 base, and 7 bases lay outside the gene matches. CDR3 coding DNA: TGCAGTGCTAGAGGGGGAGGGATCGGGACAGATACGCAGTATTTT. Encoded protein: CSARGGGIGTDTQYF.

This clonotype was seen at least ten times. The CDR3 spells CSVGIRGGTDTQYF. DNA of the CDR3: TGCAGCGTTGGGATCAGGGGAGGCACAGATACGCAGTATTTT. The genes are TRBV29-1 and TRBJ2-3; possible D gene TRBD1, 6 bases. Trimming took 4 bases from V and 1 from J, leaving 12 bases between them. CDR1 is SQVTM, CDR2 ANQGSEA, per germline. There are 14 residues in the CDR3.

About this clonotype: A much larger clone differs from this one at a single base, so this may be a read error. The rearrangement uses TRBV4-3 and TRBJ2-2; 11 positions agree with TRBD1. This CDR3 comprises 15 residues. With 3 bases clipped from V and 6 bases from J, the junction kept 3 bases outside the gene matches. Germline loops: CDR1 LGHNA, CDR2 YSLEER. The CDR3 sequence is CASSQGTGGAGELFF. The CDR3 region has the DNA TGCGCCAGCAGCCAGGGGACAGGGGGGGCCGGGGAGCTGTTTTTT.

V is TRBV25-1 and J is TRBJ2-1; perhaps TRBD2 as D (5 bases). V was shortened by 2 bases and J by 7 bases, with 21 bases between the two germline ends. CDR3 length equals 17 residues. Per germline, CDR1 MGHDK and CDR2 SYGVNS. The CDR3 reads CASSERFTAGSGNEQFF. The CDR3 region has the DNA TGTGCCAGCAGTGAAAGATTTACGGCGGGTTCCGGGAATGAGCAGTTCTTC.

This clonotype was counted many times. The CDR3 region is CSARRREELFF. CDR3 bases: TGCAGTGCTAGACGTAGGGAGGAGCTGTTTTTT. The rearrangement joins TRBV20-1 to TRBJ2-2, with D unclear. CDR3 length equals 11 residues. Germline V gives CDR1 DFQATT, CDR2 SNEGSKA (reference sequence). V gave up 2 bases and J gave up 10 bases, with 8 bases separating them.

V usage is TRBV5-6 and J usage is TRBJ2-1, with a weak D call TRBD1 (5 bases). The CDR3 runs 15 residues. The germline V gene has CDR1 SGHDT and CDR2 YYEEEE. Trimming removed 5 bases at V and 6 bases at J, with 18 bases between. CDR3 in amino acids: CASRLRTFRVNEQFF. CDR3 coding DNA: TGTGCCAGCAGGCTTAGGACATTTAGGGTCAATGAGCAGTTCTTC.

The chain links TRBV20-1 to TRBJ2-7; 8 bases are a match to TRBD1. Germline V gene sequence: CDR1 DFQATT, CDR2 SNEGSKA (reference sequence). This CDR3 region has 13 residues. The V gene end was trimmed by 4 bases and the J gene end by 3 bases; junction bases not matched to a gene: 5. The CDR3: CSAKRTGIYEQYF. The CDR3 nucleotides read TGCAGTGCTAAGCGGACAGGGATCTACGAGCAGTACTTC.

This clonotype was detected only a few times. The rearrangement uses TRBV12-3 or TRBV12-4 and TRBJ1-1; D is uncertain. The CDR3 runs to 13 residues. The ends were cut back, 7 bases at V and 6 bases at J, with 15 bases in the middle. The CDR3 loop reads CASTLPGRAEAFF. The CDR3 coding sequence is TGTGCCAGCACCTTACCTGGACGCGCTGAAGCTTTCTTT.